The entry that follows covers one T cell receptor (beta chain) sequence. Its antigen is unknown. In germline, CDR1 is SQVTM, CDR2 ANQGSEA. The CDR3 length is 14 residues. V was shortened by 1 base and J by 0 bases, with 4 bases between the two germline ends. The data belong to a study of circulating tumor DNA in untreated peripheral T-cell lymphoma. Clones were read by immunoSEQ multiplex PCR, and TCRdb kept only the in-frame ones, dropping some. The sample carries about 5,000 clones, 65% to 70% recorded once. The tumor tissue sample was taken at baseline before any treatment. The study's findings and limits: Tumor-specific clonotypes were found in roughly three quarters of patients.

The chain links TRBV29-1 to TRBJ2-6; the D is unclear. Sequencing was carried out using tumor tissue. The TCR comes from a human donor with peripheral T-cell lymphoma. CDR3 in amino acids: CSVEGGSGANVLTF. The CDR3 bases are TGCAGCGTTGAAGGGGGCTCTGGGGCCAACGTCCTGACTTTC.